A selection of T cell receptor beta chains follows, all from one sample in a study of blood T cell repertoires in COVID-19. Method: immunoSEQ multiplex PCR; TCRdb's copy keeps in-frame clones and lacks some. The table lists over 95,000 clones, around 89% of them singletons. The sample consisted of peripheral blood. The receptors derive from a human donor with acute or convalescent COVID-19. The donor label of this sample is uncertain. The conserved cysteine and the conserved F or W are not part of the CDR3 here. Some rows have no size entry. The others give once, few or many, or a class for an expanded clone.

abundance	j_gene	v_gene	CDR3aa
NA	TRBJ1-2	TRBV12-3/TRBV12-4	ASSAFGPYGYT
NA	TRBJ1-6	TRBV28	ASSPGTGGYNSPLH
NA	TRBJ1-5	TRBV7-2	ASSPQAGQGNQPQH
NA	TRBJ2-7	TRBV4-3	ASSQVRQSYEQY
NA	TRBJ1-2	TRBV4-3	ASSQDSGQGDRYGYT
NA	TRBJ2-3	TRBV3-1/TRBV3-2	ASSQDQGIDTQY
NA	TRBJ2-1	TRBV7-7	ASSREGRVSEQF
NA	TRBJ2-2	TRBV6-2/TRBV6-3	ASSYYQGSGELF
NA	TRBJ1-2	TRBV28	ASSPILRTGTGHSGGYGYT
NA	TRBJ1-2	TRBV12-3/TRBV12-4	ASSLEQVYGYT
NA	TRBJ1-3	TRBV18	ASSPPQGSDSGNTIY
NA	TRBJ1-5	TRBV6-5	ASSPTEYSNQPQH
once	TRBJ2-1	TRBV9	ASSVEGSGSHNEQF
NA	TRBJ1-5	TRBV2	ASSVYGGSNQPQH
NA	TRBJ2-5	TRBV3-1/TRBV3-2	ASSPGTSGGIETQY
NA	TRBJ1-2	TRBV7-9	ASSQGGDYGYT
NA	TRBJ2-1	TRBV3-1/TRBV3-2	ASSRMGRLHNEQF